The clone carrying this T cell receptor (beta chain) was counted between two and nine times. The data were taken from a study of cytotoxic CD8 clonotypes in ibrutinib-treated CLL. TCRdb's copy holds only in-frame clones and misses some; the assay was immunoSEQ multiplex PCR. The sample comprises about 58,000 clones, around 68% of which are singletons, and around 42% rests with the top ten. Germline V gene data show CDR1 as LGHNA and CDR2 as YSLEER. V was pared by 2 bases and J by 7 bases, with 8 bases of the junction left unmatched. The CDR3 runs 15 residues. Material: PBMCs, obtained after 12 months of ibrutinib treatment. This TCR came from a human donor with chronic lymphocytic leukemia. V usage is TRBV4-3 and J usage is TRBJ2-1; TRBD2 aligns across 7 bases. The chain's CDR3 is CASSQTPGTTNEQFF. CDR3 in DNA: TGCGCCAGCAGCCAAACCCCCGGGACTACAAATGAGCAGTTCTTC.